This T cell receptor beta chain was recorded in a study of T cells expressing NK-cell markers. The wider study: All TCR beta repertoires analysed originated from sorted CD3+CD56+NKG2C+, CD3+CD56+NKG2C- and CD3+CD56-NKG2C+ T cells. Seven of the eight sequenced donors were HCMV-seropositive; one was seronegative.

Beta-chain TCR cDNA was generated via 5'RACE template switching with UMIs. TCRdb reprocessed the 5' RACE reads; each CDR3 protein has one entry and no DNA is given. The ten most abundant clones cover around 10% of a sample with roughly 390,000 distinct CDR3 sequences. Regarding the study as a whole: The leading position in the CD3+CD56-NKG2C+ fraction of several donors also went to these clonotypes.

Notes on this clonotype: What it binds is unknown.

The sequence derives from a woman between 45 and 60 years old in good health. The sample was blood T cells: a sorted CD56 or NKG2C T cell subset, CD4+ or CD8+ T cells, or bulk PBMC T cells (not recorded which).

Here the CDR3 reads CASTEGGWLNIQYF. This chain links TRBV12-3 or TRBV12-4 with TRBJ2-4; TCRdb's assignment of TRBD2 cannot be checked, as there is no DNA. This CDR3 is built from 14 residues.